This T cell receptor beta chain was found in a study of blood T cell repertoires in COVID-19. Study context: Researchers got acute and convalescent COVID-19 samples from the United States, Italy and Spain. Sample material is recorded as cDNA or gDNA derived from T cells, B-cell-depleted T cells, or PBMCs.

Original processing methods: Counts of nucleated cells, estimated from reference gene primer amplification, were obtained. TCRdb's table, derived via immunoSEQ multiplex PCR, lists solely in-frame clones and lacks some. From that table come the V and J calls and clone size; the DNA was used to work out D and trimming. Of about 250,000 clones in the sample, about 86% were seen once. J lost 2 bases, V lost 7 bases, and 5 bases had no gene match. This CDR3 spans 14 amino acids. Germline CDR1 and CDR2: MNHEY and SMNVEV (reference sequence). This clonotype was obtained from a man older than 75 with acute or convalescent COVID-19. This chain uses TRBV27 with TRBJ1-2, with 9 bases identical to TRBD1. Input material: peripheral blood. CDR3 residues: CASTKGQGNYGYTF. In DNA, the CDR3 is TGTGCCAGCACAAAAGGACAGGGGAACTATGGCTACACCTTC.